This entry is about one T cell receptor (beta chain). This entry comes from a study of blood T cell repertoires in COVID-19. Study as a whole: COVID-19 samples, acute and convalescent, were from the United States, Italy and Spain.

Methods used by the authors: Quantification of nucleated cells was approximated via reference gene primer amplification. Some clones are missing from TCRdb's copy, which holds only in-frame ones; the method was immunoSEQ multiplex PCR. Clone size and the V and J calls come from that table; the DNA yielded D and trimming. The repertoire consists of 65,000 or so clones, with roughly 77% occurring once and the leading ten covering more than 12%. Germline V gives CDR1 SGHRS, CDR2 YFSETQ. This CDR3 is built from 14 residues. Deletions cut 4 bases from V and 0 bases from J, with 7 bases between. Sequences were obtained from peripheral blood. The chain recombines TRBV5-1 with TRBJ1-4, with D unclear. This TCR was recovered from a man at least 80 years old with acute or convalescent COVID-19. CDR3 nucleotide sequence: TGCGCCAGCAGCCCTACCGCAACTAATGAAAAACTGTTTTTT. It translates to CASSPTATNEKLFF.